Following are 6 T cell receptor beta chains from one sample sequenced in a study of CD4 T cells in relation to SARS-CoV-2 and coronaviruses. Some clones are missing from TCRdb's copy, which holds only in-frame ones; the method was immunoSEQ multiplex PCR. The sample has about 37,000 clones, approximately 83% seen once. The sample was memory CD4+ T cells from PBMCs. Receptor source: an adult with COVID-19.

This rearrangement joins TRBV4-3 to TRBJ2-3; no definite D call. CDR3 size: 13 residues. The V and J ends lost 3 bases and 5 bases respectively, with 9 bases between them. Germline CDR1 LGHNA, CDR2 YSLEER. Written as DNA, the CDR3 is TGCGCCAGCAGCCAGAGAACCGGAGATACGCAGTATTTT. Protein: CASSQRTGDTQYF.

The chain uses TRBV10-3 and TRBJ2-3; TRBD2 agrees at 8 bases. Germline lookup yields CDR1 ENHRY and CDR2 SYGVKD. Losses at the gene ends were 6 bases for V and 0 bases for J; bases not matched to a gene: 11. This CDR3 is built from 17 residues. CDR3 in DNA: TGTGCCATCAGGCAATATGGGACTAGGGATAGCACAGATACGCAGTATTTT. Translating it yields CAIRQYGTRDSTDTQYF.

The genes are TRBV7-2 and TRBJ2-3; D possibly corresponds to TRBD2 (6 bases). CDR3 length: 16 residues. V was clipped by 2 bases and J by 3 bases, with 15 bases between them. Per germline, CDR1 SGHTA and CDR2 FQGNSA. Here the CDR3 reads CASSLNRPGATDTQYF. CDR3 in DNA: TGTGCCAGCAGCTTAAATCGTCCGGGAGCGACAGATACGCAGTATTTT.

J is TRBJ2-3 and V is TRBV9, with 9 bases identical to TRBD2. J was trimmed by 0 bases and V by 4 bases; bases with no gene match: 12. The CDR3 has 18 amino acids. The V gene's germline CDR1 is SGDLS and CDR2 YYNGEE. The CDR3 spells CASSPRASGISSTDTQYF. DNA for the CDR3: TGTGCCAGCAGCCCCCGGGCTAGCGGGATCTCTAGCACAGATACGCAGTATTTT.

The V gene is TRBV28, the J gene TRBJ2-1; 10 bases fit TRBD2. Germline CDR1 MDHEN, CDR2 SYDVKM. The CDR3 is made up of 16 amino acids. V dropped 3 bases and J dropped 4; count of bases not matched to a gene: 6. The CDR3 nucleotides read TGTGCCAGCAGTTTTCTAGCGGGAGTTGGGTACAATGAGCAGTTCTTC. Translated, it gives CASSFLAGVGYNEQFF.

The V gene is TRBV27, the J gene TRBJ2-7; tentative D call: TRBD1 (5 bases). The length of the CDR3 is 14 residues. Per germline, CDR1 MNHEY and CDR2 SMNVEV (reference sequence). V lost 5 bases and J 4 bases, leaving 15 bases between the germline ends. CDR3 nucleotide sequence: TGTGCCAGCAGTAAGAAGGGGTGGAAGTACGAGCAGTACTTC. It encodes CASSKKGWKYEQYF.